The 25 T cell receptor beta chains reported below all come from one sample, sequenced in a study of OX40 agonist ivuxolimab in advanced cancers. The table came from immunoSEQ multiplex PCR; TCRdb's copy has only in-frame clones and leaves some out. This table holds around 80,000 clones, about 90% found once. The sample here was CD4+ or CD8+ T cells sorted from blood, taken in a trial of the OX40 agonist ivuxolimab. These receptors all come from an adult with an advanced solid tumor such as melanoma, head and neck, liver or kidney cancer.

The J gene is TRBJ1-2, the V gene TRBV2, with D maybe TRBD1 (6 bases). This CDR3 region has 12 residues. CDR1 SNHLY and CDR2 FYNNEI come from the germline V gene. Trimming shortened V by 3 bases and J by 7 bases, and 9 bases separated the two germline ends. The CDR3 protein is CASSESGVGYTF. The CDR3 bases are TGTGCCAGCAGTGAGTCAGGGGTTGGCTACACCTTC.

This chain joins TRBV19 and TRBJ1-4; 7 nucleotides match TRBD1. Germline assignment: CDR1 LNHDA and CDR2 SQIVND (reference sequence). This CDR3 has 15 residues. V lost 5 bases, J lost 0 bases, and 3 bases stayed unmatched. CDR3 residues: CASSVTGATNEKLFF. CDR3 DNA sequence: TGTGCCAGTAGTGTAACAGGGGCAACTAATGAAAAACTGTTTTTT. The full variable domain, its missing parts supplied by reference TRBV19 and TRBJ1-4, is DGGITQSPKYLFRKEGQNVTLSCEQNLNHDAMYWYRQDPGQGLRLIYYSQIVNDFQKGDIAEGYSVSREKKESFPLTVTSAQKNPTAFYLCASSVTGATNEKLFFGSGTQLSVL.

The gene calls are TRBV13 and TRBJ1-1; no clear D. The CDR3 spans 15 residues. V was pared by 1 base and J by 4 bases, with 13 bases between. The germline gives CDR1 PRHDT, CDR2 FYEKMQ (reference sequence). CDR3 sequence (DNA): TGTGCCAGCAGCTTAGAGGGTTGGGCGGGCACTGAAGCTTTCTTT. Amino acid sequence: CASSLEGWAGTEAFF.

This chain joins TRBV19 and TRBJ2-2; D gene ambiguous. V was clipped by 5 bases and J by 0 bases, with 13 bases between them. The CDR3 contains 16 residues. Per germline, CDR1 LNHDA and CDR2 SQIVND (reference sequence). The CDR3: CASSPRRTANTGELFF. CDR3 bases: TGTGCCAGTAGTCCGAGACGGACCGCGAACACCGGGGAGCTGTTTTTT.

This chain uses TRBV9 with TRBJ1-4, with 8 bases lining up with TRBD1. This CDR3 region has 19 residues. The germline gives CDR1 SGDLS, CDR2 YYNGEE. Germline trimming cut 6 bases from V and 7 bases from J; bases unmatched to any gene: 23. The CDR3 region is CASNLRGCPSGDRCEKLFF. For the CDR3, the DNA is TGTGCCAGCAACCTACGGGGCTGCCCTAGTGGGGACAGGTGTGAAAAACTGTTTTTT.

The rearrangement joins TRBV11-2 to TRBJ1-2; D ambiguous. The CDR3 is 12 amino acids. The germline CDR1 and CDR2 sequences are SGHAT and FQNNGV. V lost 5 bases and J 9 bases, leaving 13 bases between the germline ends. Here the CDR3 reads CASSPTDFRYTF. DNA for the CDR3: TGTGCCAGCAGCCCTACAGATTTCCGCTACACCTTC.

J is TRBJ1-2 and V is TRBV10-2; 9 bases map to TRBD1. CDR3 length equals 15 residues. Germline CDR1 WSHSY, CDR2 SAAADI. After removal of 4 bases from V and 2 bases from J, the junction contained 5 bases not matched to a gene. The CDR3 sequence is CASSGGTGWNYGYTF. The DNA for the CDR3 is TGCGCCAGCAGTGGTGGGACAGGGTGGAACTATGGCTACACCTTC.

This clone has only one observation. The rearrangement links TRBV30 to TRBJ2-3, with D possibly matching TRBD1 (5 bases). The CDR3 is 13 amino acids. CDR1 and CDR2 (germline): GTSNPN, SVGIG (reference sequence). Trimming cost V 0 bases and J 1 base, with 5 bases left between them. CDR3: CAWSVGGTDTQYF. DNA for the CDR3: TGTGCCTGGAGTGTAGGGGGCACAGATACGCAGTATTTT.

The chain links TRBV5-4 to TRBJ1-2; perhaps TRBD1 as D (6 bases). The CDR3 covers 14 residues. Trimming took off 0 bases at V and 7 bases at J, with 13 bases between the two ends. In germline, CDR1 is SGHNT, CDR2 YYREEE (reference sequence). CDR3: CASSLVGGAGGYTF. As DNA, the CDR3 is TGTGCCAGCAGCTTGGTTGGGGGGGCTGGTGGCTACACCTTC.

This chain connects TRBV19 to TRBJ2-3, with 7 bases identical to TRBD2. J lost 4 bases, V lost 5 bases, and 6 bases had no gene match. This CDR3 has 14 amino acids. CDR1 is LNHDA and CDR2 is SQIVND in the germline V gene (reference sequence). CDR3 in DNA: TGTGCCAGTAGTGACCGGGACTATCCAGATACGCAGTATTTT. Its translation is CASSDRDYPDTQYF. Full variable domain (outside the CDR3, taken from reference TRBV19 and TRBJ2-3): DGGITQSPKYLFRKEGQNVTLSCEQNLNHDAMYWYRQDPGQGLRLIYYSQIVNDFQKGDIAEGYSVSREKKESFPLTVTSAQKNPTAFYLCASSDRDYPDTQYFGPGTRLTVL.

A single count supports this clone. The J gene is TRBJ2-5, the V gene TRBV10-3, with 8 bases that match TRBD1. This CDR3 is 14 amino acids long. Germline CDR1 is ENHRY and CDR2 is SYGVKD. Trimming cost V 8 bases and J 3 bases; bases outside gene matches: 8. CDR3 DNA: TGTGCCATCGGGGGGCAGGGGGCAGAAGAGACCCAGTACTTC. It is translated as CAIGGQGAEETQYF.

The V call is TRBV6-5, the J call TRBJ2-2; D gene uncertain. V was cut by 5 bases and J by 7 bases, with 11 bases left in between. The CDR3 runs to 13 residues. Germline CDR1 and CDR2: MNHEY and SVGAGI. CDR3 amino acids: CASSPRPHGELFF. CDR3 bases: TGTGCCAGCAGTCCCCGACCCCACGGGGAGCTGTTTTTT.

The rearrangement links TRBV6-5 to TRBJ2-1; D is perhaps TRBD2 (7 bases). The germline V gene encodes CDR1 MNHEY and CDR2 SVGAGI. Trimming pared 8 bases from V and 2 bases from J, leaving 13 bases between. The CDR3 consists of 14 residues. CDR3 nucleotides: TGTGCCAGCCGACCCGGGGGGCCCTACAATGAGCAGTTCTTC. This translates into CASRPGGPYNEQFF.

The chain joins TRBV30 to TRBJ1-2; D is unclear. The CDR3 covers 11 residues. Trimming left V 3 bases short and J 3 bases short, with 5 bases between. Germline V gene lookup returns CDR1 GTSNPN and CDR2 SVGIG (reference sequence). The CDR3 reads CAWSAHYGYTF. CDR3 nucleotides: TGTGCCTGGAGCGCCCACTATGGCTACACCTTC.

V gene TRBV9 combines with J gene TRBJ1-2, with 7 bases identical to TRBD1. Germline V gene sequence: CDR1 SGDLS, CDR2 YYNGEE. The CDR3 runs 13 residues. The V and J ends lost 6 bases and 8 bases, in that order; junction bases with no gene match: 10. The CDR3 nucleotides are TGTGCCAGCACCCAGGGGGTCCCGTGGGGCTACACCTTC. Protein: CASTQGVPWGYTF. Looking up the rest from reference TRBV9 and TRBJ1-2 gives the full variable domain: DSGVTQTPKHLITATGQRVTLRCSPRSGDLSVYWYQQSLDQGLQFLIQYYNGEERAKGNILERFSAQQFPDLHSELNLSSLELGDSALYFCASTQGVPWGYTFGSGTRLTVV.

This chain connects TRBV4-2 to TRBJ2-2; 9 positions match TRBD2. The CDR3 contains 16 residues. CDR1 is LGHNA, CDR2 YNFKEQ, per germline. The V segment lost 4 bases and the J segment 4 bases; nucleotides outside the gene matches: 7. The chain's CDR3 is CASSPGAGGLTGELFF. The CDR3 bases are TGTGCCAGCAGCCCCGGGGCGGGAGGGCTCACCGGGGAGCTGTTTTTT.

V is TRBV5-6 and J is TRBJ1-2, with a weak D call TRBD1 (5 bases). CDR3 length: 15 residues. Germline CDR1 and CDR2: SGHDT and YYEEEE. The ends were cut back, 3 bases at V and 8 bases at J, with 20 bases in the middle. CDR3 in amino acids: CASSSTGVGGRGYTF. The CDR3 DNA reads as TGTGCCAGCAGCTCCACGGGGGTCGGGGGGAGAGGCTACACCTTC.

A single count supports this clone. The chain joins TRBV5-1 to TRBJ2-5, with D perhaps matching TRBD1 or TRBD2 (5 bases each). The germline V and J ends were trimmed by 1 base and 5 bases, with 9 bases remaining between them. Germline CDR1 and CDR2: SGHRS and YFSETQ. The CDR3 is made up of 13 amino acids. CDR3 loop: CASSLSRDETQYF. CDR3 DNA: TGCGCCAGCAGCTTGTCGAGGGACGAGACCCAGTACTTC.

V usage is TRBV4-1 and J usage is TRBJ2-3; D may be TRBD2 (5 bases). The V end lost 8 bases, the J end lost 2 bases, and 14 bases lay between the germline ends. Germline lookup yields CDR1 MGHRA and CDR2 YSYEKL. The CDR3 has 14 residues. The CDR3: CASRRDYTTDTQYF. For the CDR3, the DNA is TGCGCCAGCCGCCGCGACTATACCACAGATACGCAGTATTTT.

The chain has TRBV6-1 and TRBJ2-7; 10 bases map to TRBD2. CDR1 is MNHNS and CDR2 is SASEGT in the germline V gene. The J segment lost 6 bases and the V segment lost 7 bases, leaving 6 bases of the junction unmatched. This CDR3 is built from 13 residues. CDR3 protein: CASTLTSGREQYF. As DNA, the CDR3 is TGTGCCAGCACCCTGACTAGCGGGCGCGAGCAGTACTTC.

The genes are TRBV7-2 and TRBJ2-7; D not resolved. This CDR3 has 12 amino acids. CDR1 is SGHTA and CDR2 is FQGNSA in the germline V gene. V dropped 4 bases and J dropped 9 bases, with 13 bases sitting between them. The CDR3 nucleotides read TGTGCCAGCAGCTCCACCGGACGGAGGCAGTACTTC. It encodes CASSSTGRRQYF.

The J gene is TRBJ1-2, the V gene TRBV6-5; TRBD1 agrees at 7 bases. Unmatched junction bases numbered 4, after V lost 0 bases and J lost 0 bases. The CDR3 spans 16 residues. Germline lookup yields CDR1 MNHEY and CDR2 SVGAGI. The CDR3 spells CASSYSSTGTNYGYTF. As DNA, the CDR3 is TGTGCCAGCAGTTACTCGTCGACAGGGACTAACTATGGCTACACCTTC.

The V and J genes are TRBV19 and TRBJ1-5; TRBD1 might be the D (6 bases). V was clipped by 0 bases and J by 3 bases, with 18 bases between them. Germline V gene sequence: CDR1 LNHDA, CDR2 SQIVND (reference sequence). This CDR3 contains 18 residues. CDR3 in amino acids: CASSIEATGPRLNQPQHF. CDR3 nucleotides: TGTGCCAGTAGTATAGAGGCGACAGGACCAAGACTCAATCAGCCCCAGCATTTT. Combining the CDR3 with reference TRBV19 and TRBJ1-5 gives the whole variable domain DGGITQSPKYLFRKEGQNVTLSCEQNLNHDAMYWYRQDPGQGLRLIYYSQIVNDFQKGDIAEGYSVSREKKESFPLTVTSAQKNPTAFYLCASSIEATGPRLNQPQHFGDGTRLSIL.

The chain recombines TRBV5-1 with TRBJ2-2; D gene uncertain. The CDR3 has 16 residues. The V end lost 1 base, the J end lost 4 bases, and 14 bases lay between the germline ends. From germline, CDR1 is SGHRS and CDR2 YFSETQ. Here the CDR3 reads CASSLFFGSSTGELFF. The DNA for the CDR3 is TGCGCCAGCAGCTTGTTTTTCGGCAGCTCCACCGGGGAGCTGTTTTTT.

The chain employs TRBV2 and TRBJ2-7; 13 bases align to TRBD2. V lost 7 bases and J lost 2; bases outside the gene matches: 5. There are 15 residues in the CDR3. The germline V gene encodes CDR1 SNHLY and CDR2 FYNNEI. The CDR3, as DNA: TGTGCCAGCATTCTACTAGCGGGGGGGCCCTACGAGCAGTACTTC. Encoded protein: CASILLAGGPYEQYF.